The source of this T cell receptor (beta chain) is a study of shared clonotypes between healthy human individuals. The germline V gene has CDR1 MNHEY and CDR2 SVGAGI. The CDR3 sequence is 15 residues long. V lost 2 bases and J 6 bases, leaving 11 bases between the germline ends. Each of the donors was a healthy adult who was HIV-negative and had not had a recent acute infection or vaccination. Sequencing used immunoSEQ multiplex PCR; TCRdb keeps in-frame clones, though not all of them. The table shows some 360,000 clones, with 70% to 75% occurring only once. The sample was memory CD4+ T cells sorted from blood. The sample's subset: CD45RA-negative fraction. V is TRBV6-5 and J is TRBJ1-6, with D unclear. This receptor was taken from a man in his thirties or forties in good health. The DNA for the CDR3 is TGTGCCAGCAGTTACACGACGCCATCTAATTCACCCCTCCACTTT. Encoded protein: CASSYTTPSNSPLHF.